The source of this TCR beta chain is a study of T cell changes during pregnancy in multiple sclerosis. The CDR3 runs 18 residues. CDR1 is MGHDK, CDR2 SYGVNS, per germline. V was clipped by 3 bases and J by 5 bases; unmatched bases: 15. Some clones are missing from TCRdb's copy, which holds only in-frame ones; the method was immunoSEQ multiplex PCR. Of tens of thousands of clones in the sample, around 91% were seen once. J is TRBJ1-1 and V is TRBV25-1; 10 positions match TRBD1. This sequence was found in a female donor in good health, enrolled as a control in a pregnancy study. This specimen was peripheral blood, taken after pregnancy. The CDR3: CASSDRGWTGGFRTEAFF. Written as DNA, the CDR3 is TGTGCCAGCAGTGACCGAGGGTGGACAGGGGGATTTAGGACTGAAGCTTTCTTT.